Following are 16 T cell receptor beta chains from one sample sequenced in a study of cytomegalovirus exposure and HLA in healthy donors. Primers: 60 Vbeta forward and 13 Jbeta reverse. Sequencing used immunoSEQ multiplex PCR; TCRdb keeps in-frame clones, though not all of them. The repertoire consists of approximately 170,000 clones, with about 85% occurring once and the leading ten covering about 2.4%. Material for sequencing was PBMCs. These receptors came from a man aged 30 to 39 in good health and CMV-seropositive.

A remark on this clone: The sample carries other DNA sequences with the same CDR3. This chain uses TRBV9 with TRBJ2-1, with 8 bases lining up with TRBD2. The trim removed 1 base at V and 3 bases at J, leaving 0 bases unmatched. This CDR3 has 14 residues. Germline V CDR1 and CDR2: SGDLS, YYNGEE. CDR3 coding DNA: TGTGCCAGCAGCGTAACTAGCGGCTACAATGAGCAGTTCTTC. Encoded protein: CASSVTSGYNEQFF.

The CDR3 coding sequence is TGTGCCAGCTCCCCCCGGACAGGGTGGGAGACCCAGTACTTC. This gives the protein CASSPRTGWETQYF. The rearrangement uses TRBV27 and TRBJ2-5, with 8 bases identical to TRBD1. Trimming took 8 bases from V and 5 from J; bases not matched to a gene: 10. The CDR3 is made up of 14 amino acids. Germline V gene data show CDR1 as MNHEY and CDR2 as SMNVEV (reference sequence).

The CDR3 coding sequence is TGTGCCAGCAGTACAACGGCGGGAGGTTCCTACAATGAGCAGTTCTTC. Translated, it gives CASSTTAGGSYNEQFF. The chain links TRBV11-3 to TRBJ2-1, with 8 positions matching TRBD2. The CDR3 spans 16 residues. Trimming cost V 6 bases and J 1 base; bases outside gene matches: 8. CDR1 and CDR2 (germline): SGHNT, YENEEA.

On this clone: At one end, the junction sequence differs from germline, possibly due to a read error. The CDR3 DNA reads TGTGCCGGCAGCCGGGACAGCTCCTACGAGCAGTACTTC. It encodes CAGSRDSSYEQYF. The rearrangement uses TRBV2 and TRBJ2-7; 7 bases align to TRBD1. From germline, CDR1 is SNHLY and CDR2 FYNNEI. This CDR3 region has 13 residues.

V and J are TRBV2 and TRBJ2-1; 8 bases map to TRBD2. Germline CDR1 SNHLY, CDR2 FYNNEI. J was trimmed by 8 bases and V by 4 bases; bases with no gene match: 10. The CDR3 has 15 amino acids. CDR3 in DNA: TGTGCCAGCAGTGTATCCAGCGGGAGTAGTGATGAGCAGTTCTTC. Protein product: CASSVSSGSSDEQFF. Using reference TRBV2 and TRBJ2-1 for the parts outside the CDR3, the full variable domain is EPEVTQTPSHQVTQMGQEVILRCVPISNHLYFYWYRQILGQKVEFLVSFYNNEISEKSEIFDDQFSVERPDGSNFTLKIRSTKLEDSAMYFCASSVSSGSSDEQFFGPGTRLTVL.

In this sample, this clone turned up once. Here the CDR3 DNA reads TGTGCCAGCAGCCCCGACAGGATGAACACTGAAGCTTTCTTT. Amino acid sequence: CASSPDRMNTEAFF. V and J are TRBV4-2 and TRBJ1-1; D is possibly TRBD1 (6 bases). V was trimmed by 4 bases and J by 0 bases, leaving 9 bases between them. Per the germline V gene, CDR1 is LGHNA and CDR2 is YNFKEQ. The CDR3 runs to 14 residues.

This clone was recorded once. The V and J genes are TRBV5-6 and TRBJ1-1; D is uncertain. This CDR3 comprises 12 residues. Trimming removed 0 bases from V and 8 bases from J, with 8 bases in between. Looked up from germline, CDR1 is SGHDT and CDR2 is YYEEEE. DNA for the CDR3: TGTGCCAGCAGCTTGGTCGGTGAAGAAGCTTTCTTT. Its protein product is CASSLVGEEAFF.

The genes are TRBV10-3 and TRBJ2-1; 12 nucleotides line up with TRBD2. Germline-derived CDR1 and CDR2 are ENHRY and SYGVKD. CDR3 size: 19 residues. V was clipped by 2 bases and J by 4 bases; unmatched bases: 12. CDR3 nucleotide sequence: TGTGCCATCAGTGAGCGAGGGGACCCACTAGCGGGAGGATACAATGAGCAGTTCTTC. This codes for CAISERGDPLAGGYNEQFF.

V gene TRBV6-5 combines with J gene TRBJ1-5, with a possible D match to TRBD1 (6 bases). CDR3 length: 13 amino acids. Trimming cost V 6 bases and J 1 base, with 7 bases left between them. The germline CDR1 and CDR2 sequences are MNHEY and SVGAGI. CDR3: CASSRGSNQPQHF. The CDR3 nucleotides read TGTGCCAGCAGCAGGGGCAGCAATCAGCCCCAGCATTTT.

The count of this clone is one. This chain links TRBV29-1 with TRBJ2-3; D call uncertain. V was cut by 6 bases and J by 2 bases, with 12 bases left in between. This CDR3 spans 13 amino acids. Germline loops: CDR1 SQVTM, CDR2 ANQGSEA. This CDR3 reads CSVAEVNTDTQYF. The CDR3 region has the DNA TGCAGCGTCGCGGAAGTGAACACAGATACGCAGTATTTT.

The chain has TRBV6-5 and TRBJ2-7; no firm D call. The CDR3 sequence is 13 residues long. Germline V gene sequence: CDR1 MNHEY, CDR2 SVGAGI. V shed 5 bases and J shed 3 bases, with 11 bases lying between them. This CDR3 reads CASSTTTHYEQYF. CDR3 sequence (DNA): TGTGCCAGCAGTACAACGACACACTACGAGCAGTACTTC.

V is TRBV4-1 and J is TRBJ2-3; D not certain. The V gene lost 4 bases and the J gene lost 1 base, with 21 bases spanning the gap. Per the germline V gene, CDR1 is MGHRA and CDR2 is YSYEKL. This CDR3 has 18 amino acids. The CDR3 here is CASSRRPFDLYGTDTQYF. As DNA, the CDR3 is TGCGCCAGCAGCCGCCGCCCCTTTGACTTATACGGCACAGATACGCAGTATTTT.

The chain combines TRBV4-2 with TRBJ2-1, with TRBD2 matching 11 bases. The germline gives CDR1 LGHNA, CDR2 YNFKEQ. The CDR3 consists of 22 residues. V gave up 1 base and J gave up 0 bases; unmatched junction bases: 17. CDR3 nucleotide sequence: TGTGCCAGCAGCCAAGTTACTATCCCCCTAGCGGGGGGAGATAGCTCCTACAATGAGCAGTTCTTC. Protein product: CASSQVTIPLAGGDSSYNEQFF.

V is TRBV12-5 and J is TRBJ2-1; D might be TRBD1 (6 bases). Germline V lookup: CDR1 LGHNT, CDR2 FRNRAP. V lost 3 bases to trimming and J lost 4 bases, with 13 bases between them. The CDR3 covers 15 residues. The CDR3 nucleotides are TGTGCTAGTGGTTTAGGGGGTTTGGGATACAATGAGCAGTTCTTC. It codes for CASGLGGLGYNEQFF.

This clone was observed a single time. In DNA, the CDR3 is TGTGCCAGCACTTTGCCGATCTCGGGAGGGGAGCTGTTTTTT. This gives the protein CASTLPISGGELFF. V is TRBV4-2 and J is TRBJ2-2; D perhaps matches TRBD2 (5 bases). Trimming stripped 7 bases from V and 8 bases from J, with 17 bases between. Per germline, CDR1 LGHNA and CDR2 YNFKEQ. CDR3 size: 14 residues.

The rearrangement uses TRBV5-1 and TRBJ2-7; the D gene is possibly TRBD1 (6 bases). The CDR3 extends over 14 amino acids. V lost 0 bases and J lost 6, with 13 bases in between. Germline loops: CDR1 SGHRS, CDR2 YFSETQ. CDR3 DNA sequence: TGCGCCAGCAGCTTGGGGGGGACAATCGCCGAGCAGTACTTC. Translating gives CASSLGGTIAEQYF. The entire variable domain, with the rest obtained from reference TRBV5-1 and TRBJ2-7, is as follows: KAGVTQTPRYLIKTRGQQVTLSCSPISGHRSVSWYQQTPGQGLQFLFEYFSETQRNKGNFPGRFSGRQFSNSRSEMNVSTLELGDSALYLCASSLGGTIAEQYFGPGTRLTVT.